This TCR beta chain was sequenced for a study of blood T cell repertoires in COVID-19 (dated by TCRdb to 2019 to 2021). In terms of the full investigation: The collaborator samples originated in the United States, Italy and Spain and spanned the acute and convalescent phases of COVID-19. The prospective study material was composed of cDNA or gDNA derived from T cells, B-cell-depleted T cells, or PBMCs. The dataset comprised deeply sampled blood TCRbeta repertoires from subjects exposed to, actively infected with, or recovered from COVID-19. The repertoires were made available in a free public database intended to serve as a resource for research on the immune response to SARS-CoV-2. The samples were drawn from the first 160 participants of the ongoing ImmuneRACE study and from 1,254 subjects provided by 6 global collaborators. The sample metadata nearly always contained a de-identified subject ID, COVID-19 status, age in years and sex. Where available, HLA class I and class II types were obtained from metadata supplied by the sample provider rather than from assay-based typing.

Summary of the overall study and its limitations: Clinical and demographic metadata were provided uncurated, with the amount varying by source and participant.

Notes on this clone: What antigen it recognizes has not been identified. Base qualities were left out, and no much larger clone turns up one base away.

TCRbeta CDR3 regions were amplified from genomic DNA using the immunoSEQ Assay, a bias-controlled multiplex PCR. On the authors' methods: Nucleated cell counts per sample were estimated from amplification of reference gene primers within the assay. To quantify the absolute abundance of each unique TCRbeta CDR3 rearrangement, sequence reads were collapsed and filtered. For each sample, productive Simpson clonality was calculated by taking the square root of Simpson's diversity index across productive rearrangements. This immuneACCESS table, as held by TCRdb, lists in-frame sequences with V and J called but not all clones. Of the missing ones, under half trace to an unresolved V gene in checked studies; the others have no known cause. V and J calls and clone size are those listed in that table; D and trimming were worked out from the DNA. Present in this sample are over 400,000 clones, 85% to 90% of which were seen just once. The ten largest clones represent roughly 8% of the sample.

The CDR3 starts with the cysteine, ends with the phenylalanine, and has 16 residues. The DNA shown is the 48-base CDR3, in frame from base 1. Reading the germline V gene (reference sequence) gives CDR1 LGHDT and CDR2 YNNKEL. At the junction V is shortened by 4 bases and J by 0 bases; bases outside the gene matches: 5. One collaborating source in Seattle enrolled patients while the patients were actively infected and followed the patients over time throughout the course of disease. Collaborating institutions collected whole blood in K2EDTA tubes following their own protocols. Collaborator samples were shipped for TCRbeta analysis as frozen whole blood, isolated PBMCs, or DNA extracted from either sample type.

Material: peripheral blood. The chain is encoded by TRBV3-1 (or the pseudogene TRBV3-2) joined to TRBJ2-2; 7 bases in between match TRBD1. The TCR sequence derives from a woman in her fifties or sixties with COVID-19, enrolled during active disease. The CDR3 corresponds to CASSRRQGTNTGELFF. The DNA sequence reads TGTGCCAGCAGCCGACGACAGGGAACGAACACCGGGGAGCTGTTTTTT.